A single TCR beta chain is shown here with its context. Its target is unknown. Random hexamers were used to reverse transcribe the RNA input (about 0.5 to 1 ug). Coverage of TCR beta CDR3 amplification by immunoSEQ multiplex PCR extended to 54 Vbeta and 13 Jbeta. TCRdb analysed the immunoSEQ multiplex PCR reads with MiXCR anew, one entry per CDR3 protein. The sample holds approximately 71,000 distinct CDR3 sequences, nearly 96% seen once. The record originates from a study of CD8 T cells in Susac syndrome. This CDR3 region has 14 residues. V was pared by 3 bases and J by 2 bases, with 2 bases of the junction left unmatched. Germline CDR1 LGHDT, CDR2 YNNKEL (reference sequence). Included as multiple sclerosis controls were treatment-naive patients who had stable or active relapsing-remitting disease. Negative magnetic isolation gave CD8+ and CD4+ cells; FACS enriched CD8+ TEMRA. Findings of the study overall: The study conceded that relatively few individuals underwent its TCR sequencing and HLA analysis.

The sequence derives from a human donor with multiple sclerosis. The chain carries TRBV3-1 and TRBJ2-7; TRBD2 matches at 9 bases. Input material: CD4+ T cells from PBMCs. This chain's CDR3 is CASSQRGGPYEQYF. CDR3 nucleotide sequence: TGTGCCAGCAGCCAGCGGGGGGGTCCCTACGAGCAGTACTTC.